The sequence of this T cell receptor (beta chain) was determined in a study of blood T cell repertoires in COVID-19. Sequencing was performed with immunoSEQ multiplex PCR; in TCRdb, only in-frame clones are kept and a portion is missing. Seen here are around 250,000 clones, approximately 85% observed once, and the top ten hold approximately 2.1%. Deletions cut 4 bases from V and 0 bases from J, with 3 bases between. The germline V gene has CDR1 LNHNV and CDR2 YYDKDF (reference sequence). The CDR3 length is 12 residues. The participants were between roughly 18 and 89 years old and came from some 25 US areas.

This clonotype was sampled from a woman between 50 and 59 years old who had recovered from COVID-19. Sequenced sample: PBMCs or T cells enriched from blood (not recorded which). The chain couples TRBV15 to TRBJ2-5; D ambiguous. This CDR3 reads CATSNYQETQYF. The CDR3 DNA reads TGTGCCACCAGCAACTACCAAGAGACCCAGTACTTC.